The 7 T cell receptor beta chains below all came from one sample that was sequenced in a study of blood T cell repertoires in COVID-19. Method: immunoSEQ multiplex PCR; TCRdb's copy keeps in-frame clones and lacks some. The sample yields about 180,000 clones, 88% seen once. Sequencing was carried out using peripheral blood. The origin of the receptors is a woman between 25 and 40 years old with acute or convalescent COVID-19.

This chain uses TRBV6-5 with TRBJ2-7; TRBD2 matches at 9 bases. The CDR3 length is 15 residues. Germline values: CDR1 MNHEY, CDR2 SVGAGI. V was clipped by 6 bases and J by 4 bases; unmatched bases: 10. Here the CDR3 reads CASSPNSGSMYEQYF. Here the CDR3 DNA reads TGTGCCAGCAGCCCAAATAGCGGGAGTATGTACGAGCAGTACTTC.

The chain links TRBV9 to TRBJ2-7, with TRBD2 as a possible D gene (6 bases). Germline-derived CDR1 and CDR2 are SGDLS and YYNGEE. The V end was cut by 3 bases, the J end by 9 bases, with 13 bases between. The CDR3 spans 12 residues. This CDR3 reads CASSAGGYPQYF. The CDR3 DNA sequence: TGTGCCAGCAGCGCTGGAGGGTACCCGCAGTACTTC. The variable domain in full, with the rest retrieved from reference TRBV9 and TRBJ2-7, is DSGVTQTPKHLITATGQRVTLRCSPRSGDLSVYWYQQSLDQGLQFLIQYYNGEERAKGNILERFSAQQFPDLHSELNLSSLELGDSALYFCASSAGGYPQYFGPGTRLTVT.

The gene calls are TRBV3-1 (or the pseudogene TRBV3-2) and TRBJ2-1; tentatively, D is TRBD2 (5 bases). The V end was cut by 3 bases, the J end by 2 bases, with 8 bases between. The CDR3 length is 14 residues. Germline lookup yields CDR1 LGHDT and CDR2 YNNKEL (reference sequence). The CDR3 DNA sequence: TGTGCCAGCAGCCAGAGGGCTACCTACAATGAGCAGTTCTTC. This translates into CASSQRATYNEQFF.

The rearrangement joins TRBV21-1 to TRBJ1-5. TRBV21-1 is tagged as a pseudogene. The CDR3 is 16 residues long. In nucleotides, the CDR3 is TGTGCCAGCAGCCTAGCAGGACCCTATAGCAATCAGCCCCAGCATTTT. The encoded protein is CASSLAGPYSNQPQHF.

The chain joins TRBV2 to TRBJ2-3; D not resolved. This CDR3 comprises 11 residues. The V gene lost 5 bases and the J gene lost 2 bases, with 2 bases spanning the gap. CDR1 and CDR2 from the germline V gene are SNHLY and FYNNEI. The CDR3 sequence: CASSYTDTQYF. The CDR3 DNA reads TGTGCCAGCAGTTACACAGATACGCAGTATTTT. Supplemented by reference TRBV2 and TRBJ2-3, the full variable domain reads EPEVTQTPSHQVTQMGQEVILRCVPISNHLYFYWYRQILGQKVEFLVSFYNNEISEKSEIFDDQFSVERPDGSNFTLKIRSTKLEDSAMYFCASSYTDTQYFGPGTRLTVL.

V usage is TRBV28 and J usage is TRBJ1-1; the D gene is possibly TRBD1 (6 bases). The germline V and J ends were trimmed by 4 bases and 5 bases, with 20 bases remaining between them. CDR1 is MDHEN, CDR2 SYDVKM, per germline. The CDR3 covers 16 residues. CDR3 in DNA: TGTGCCAGCAGTTCCCTAGGGGGGAGGGTATCGACTGAAGCTTTCTTT. As protein: CASSSLGGRVSTEAFF. Together with reference TRBV28 and TRBJ1-1, the CDR3 gives the full variable domain: DVKVTQSSRYLVKRTGEKVFLECVQDMDHENMFWYRQDPGLGLRLIYFSYDVKMKEKGDIPEGYSVSREKKERFSLILESASTNQTSMYLCASSSLGGRVSTEAFFGQGTRLTVV.

The chain couples TRBV25-1 to TRBJ1-6; 8 nucleotides align to TRBD1. The CDR3 covers 15 residues. The germline gives CDR1 MGHDK, CDR2 SYGVNS. The ends lost 6 bases at V and 7 bases at J; junction bases unmatched: 8. In DNA, the CDR3 is TGTGCCAGCAGGCAACCGGACAGGGCAAATTCACCCCTCCACTTT. Protein sequence: CASRQPDRANSPLHF.